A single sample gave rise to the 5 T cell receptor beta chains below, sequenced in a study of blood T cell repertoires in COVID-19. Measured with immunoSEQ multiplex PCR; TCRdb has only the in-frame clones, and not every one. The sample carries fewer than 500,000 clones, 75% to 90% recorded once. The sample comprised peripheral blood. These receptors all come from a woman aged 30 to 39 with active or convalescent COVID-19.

The chain's CDR3 is CATSVPGLAGGHTDTQYF. The CDR3 DNA sequence: TGTGCCACCAGCGTACCGGGACTAGCGGGGGGCCACACAGATACGCAGTATTTT. This chain links TRBV24-1 with TRBJ2-3; 15 nucleotides agree with TRBD2. This CDR3 has 18 amino acids. CDR1 is KGHDR, CDR2 SFDVKD, per germline. Germline trimming cut 7 bases from V and 2 bases from J; bases unmatched to any gene: 9.

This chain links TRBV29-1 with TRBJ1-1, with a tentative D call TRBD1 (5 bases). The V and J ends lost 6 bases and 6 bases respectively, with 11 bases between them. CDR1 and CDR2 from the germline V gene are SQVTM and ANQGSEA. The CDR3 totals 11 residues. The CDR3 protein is CSVGREPEAFF. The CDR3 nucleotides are TGCAGCGTGGGCAGGGAGCCTGAAGCTTTCTTT.

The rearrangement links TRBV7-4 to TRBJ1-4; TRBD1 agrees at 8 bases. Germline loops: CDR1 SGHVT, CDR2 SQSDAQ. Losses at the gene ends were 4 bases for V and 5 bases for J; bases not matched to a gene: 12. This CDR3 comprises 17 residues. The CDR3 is CASSSRIRTGTNEKLFF. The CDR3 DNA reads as TGTGCCAGCAGCTCAAGAATACGGACAGGGACCAATGAAAAACTGTTTTTT.

Here the CDR3 reads CASKGIGGQGLFF. As DNA, the CDR3 is TGTGCCAGTAAGGGCATTGGAGGGCAGGGGCTGTTTTTT. The chain carries TRBV19 and TRBJ2-2, with D tentatively TRBD2 (6 bases). The length of the CDR3 is 13 residues. Between the trimmed V and J ends, which lost 7 bases and 13 bases, there was a span of 19 bases. Germline V CDR1 and CDR2: LNHDA, SQIVND (reference sequence).

DNA of the CDR3: TGTGCCAGCAGTGGGTTGACAGTAAAGAACTATGGCTACACCTTC. Its translation is CASSGLTVKNYGYTF. This sequence joins TRBV2 and TRBJ1-2, with a tentative D call TRBD1 (5 bases). V lost 4 bases and J lost 2, with 14 bases in between. This CDR3 has 15 amino acids. Germline CDR1 SNHLY, CDR2 FYNNEI.